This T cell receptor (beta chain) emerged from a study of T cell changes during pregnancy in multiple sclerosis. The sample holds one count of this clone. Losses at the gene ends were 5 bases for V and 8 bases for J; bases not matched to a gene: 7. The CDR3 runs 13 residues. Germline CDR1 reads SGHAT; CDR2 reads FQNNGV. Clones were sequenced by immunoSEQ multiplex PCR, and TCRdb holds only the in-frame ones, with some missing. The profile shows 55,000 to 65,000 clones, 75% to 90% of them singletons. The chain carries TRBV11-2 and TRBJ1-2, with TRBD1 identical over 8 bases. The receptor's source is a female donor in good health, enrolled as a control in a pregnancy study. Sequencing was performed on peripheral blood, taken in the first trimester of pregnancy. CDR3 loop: CASSPGQGLGYTF. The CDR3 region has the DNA TGTGCCAGCAGCCCCGGACAGGGACTAGGCTACACCTTC.